These T cell receptor beta chains were read from a single sample in a study of blood T cell repertoires in COVID-19. TCRdb keeps only in-frame clones here, not all; method: immunoSEQ multiplex PCR. The sample lists roughly 200,000 clones, about 87% occurring once. Sequenced sample: peripheral blood. The source of these receptors is a man aged 55 to 70 who had recovered from COVID-19. The CDR3 runs from the conserved cysteine through the conserved F or W. Each record gives: V gene, clone size, J gene, D gene, CDR3 protein, CDR3 DNA. A D gene is named only where the DNA matches it firmly. Size is stated for part of the rows, as once, few or many counts, or as a class when the clone is expanded.

TRBV20-1	-	TRBJ2-5	-	CSARSAETQYF	TGCAGTGCTAGGTCAGCGGAGACCCAGTACTTC
TRBV12-3/TRBV12-4	-	TRBJ2-3	-	CASSLYADTQYF	TGTGCCAGCAGTTTATATGCAGATACGCAGTATTTT
TRBV10-3	-	TRBJ1-2	TRBD1	CAISDPLTGVGYGYTF	TGTGCCATCAGTGATCCTTTGACAGGGGTCGGCTATGGCTACACCTTC
TRBV3-1/TRBV3-2	-	TRBJ2-7	-	CASSQRRDLTYEQYF	TGTGCCAGCAGCCAGCGCCGGGACTTAACTTACGAGCAGTACTTC
TRBV6-5	-	TRBJ1-1	-	CASSYHSGESTEAFF	TGTGCCAGCAGTTACCATTCAGGGGAGTCCACTGAAGCTTTCTTT
TRBV18	-	TRBJ2-5	TRBD2	CASSPVQRGGSEKTQYF	TGTGCCAGCTCACCAGTACAGCGGGGGGGGTCGGAAAAGACCCAGTACTTC
TRBV30	-	TRBJ2-3	-	CAWSAWVAGTDTQYF	TGTGCCTGGAGTGCCTGGGTAGCGGGCACAGATACGCAGTATTTT
TRBV10-2	once	TRBJ2-2	TRBD2	CASRLGRENGELFF	TGCGCCAGCAGGTTGGGGCGGGAGAACGGGGAGCTGTTTTTT
TRBV6-5	few	TRBJ1-1	-	CASSRLRTEAFF	TGTGCCAGCAGCCGACTACGGACTGAAGCTTTCTTT
TRBV19	-	TRBJ1-5	-	CASTRQSNQPQHF	TGTGCCAGTACGCGGCAGAGCAATCAGCCCCAGCATTTT
TRBV6-2/TRBV6-3	once	TRBJ2-6	-	CASSYHSSGANVLTF	TGTGCCAGCAGTTACCACTCCTCTGGGGCCAACGTCCTGACTTTC
TRBV7-9	-	TRBJ1-5	-	CASSPQGF	TGTGCCAGCAGCCCTCAGGGGTTT
TRBV2	-	TRBJ1-2	-	CASSLVSGANYGYTF	TGTGCCAGCAGTCTGGTATCCGGGGCTAACTATGGCTACACCTTC
TRBV30	-	TRBJ2-3	TRBD2	CAWSWGGGGATDTQYF	TGTGCCTGGAGTTGGGGAGGCGGGGGGGCCACAGATACGCAGTATTTT
TRBV24-1	-	TRBJ2-1	-	CATSEPGTGYNEQFF	TGTGCCACCAGTGAACCCGGGACTGGCTACAATGAGCAGTTCTTC
TRBV29-1	-	TRBJ2-7	-	CSVEVASNQQYF	TGCAGCGTTGAGGTGGCCTCCAACCAGCAGTACTTC
TRBV6-5	-	TRBJ2-3	-	CASTAGPYTDTQYF	TGTGCCAGCACGGCGGGACCTTACACAGATACGCAGTATTTT
TRBV18	once	TRBJ2-7	-	CASSPPSGKDYEQYF	TGTGCCAGCTCACCACCATCAGGGAAAGACTACGAGCAGTACTTC
TRBV7-6	-	TRBJ1-3	-	CASSSGVPGNTIYF	TGTGCCAGCAGCTCAGGGGTTCCTGGAAACACCATATATTTT
TRBV5-1	-	TRBJ1-1	-	CASSTTRGNTEAFF	TGCGCCAGCAGCACCACCCGGGGAAACACTGAAGCTTTCTTT
TRBV25-1	-	TRBJ2-7	-	CASSDPTGSYEQYF	TGTGCCAGCAGTGATCCGACGGGATCCTACGAGCAGTACTTC
TRBV5-4	few	TRBJ2-5	-	CASSRDPQETQYF	TGTGCCAGCAGCCGAGATCCCCAAGAGACCCAGTACTTC
TRBV29-1	-	TRBJ2-5	-	CSVADGILGLWETQYF	TGCAGCGTTGCCGATGGCATCCTGGGGCTTTGGGAGACCCAGTACTTC
TRBV19	-	TRBJ1-2	-	CASSTNRYYGYTF	TGTGCCAGTAGTACCAACAGATACTATGGCTACACCTTC
TRBV9	once	TRBJ2-7	-	CASSVDQNALYEQYF	TGTGCCAGCAGCGTAGATCAGAACGCTTTGTACGAGCAGTACTTC
TRBV6-5	-	TRBJ2-1	TRBD2	CASRRLAGGNNEQFF	TGTGCCAGCAGGAGACTAGCGGGAGGTAACAATGAGCAGTTCTTC
TRBV4-1	-	TRBJ1-5	TRBD1	CASSQEGQVLQPQHF	TGCGCCAGCAGCCAAGAGGGACAGGTACTCCAGCCCCAGCATTTT
TRBV11-2	-	TRBJ2-2	-	CASSLQANTGELFF	TGTGCCAGCAGCTTACAAGCAAACACCGGGGAGCTGTTTTTT
TRBV19	few	TRBJ1-1	TRBD1	CASIPTGGNTEAFF	TGTGCCAGTATTCCGACAGGGGGGAACACTGAAGCTTTCTTT
TRBV15	-	TRBJ1-6	TRBD1	CATSRDITGGGSPLHF	TGTGCCACCAGCAGAGACATCACAGGGGGAGGTTCACCCCTCCACTTT
TRBV5-4	-	TRBJ2-5	TRBD2	CASSLSGGQETQYF	TGTGCCAGCAGCTTAAGCGGGGGCCAAGAGACCCAGTACTTC
TRBV7-3	-	TRBJ2-1	-	CASSLWGGGRNEQFF	TGTGCCAGCAGCCTGTGGGGAGGAGGACGGAATGAGCAGTTCTTC
TRBV5-1	-	TRBJ2-7	TRBD1	CASSPNTGAEQYF	TGCGCCAGCAGCCCCAATACAGGGGCAGAGCAGTACTTC
TRBV19	-	TRBJ1-2	TRBD1	CASSLGQGAVGYTF	TGTGCCAGTAGTTTGGGACAGGGGGCAGTTGGCTACACCTTC
TRBV10-3	-	TRBJ1-1	TRBD1	CAITPGQPDEAFF	TGTGCCATCACCCCGGGACAGCCCGACGAAGCTTTCTTT
TRBV5-4	-	TRBJ2-3	TRBD2	CASSSHREGGPDTQYF	TGTGCCAGCAGCTCCCACCGGGAGGGAGGGCCAGATACGCAGTATTTT
TRBV4-3	-	TRBJ1-6	-	CASSQAVTGSNSPLHF	TGCGCCAGCAGCCAAGCGGTTACAGGGAGCAATTCACCCCTCCACTTT
TRBV6-5	-	TRBJ2-5	TRBD2	CASIELGGGAETQYF	TGTGCCAGCATCGAACTGGGGGGAGGGGCAGAGACCCAGTACTTC
TRBV2	-	TRBJ1-2	-	CASRVDSLYGYTF	TGTGCCAGCAGGGTAGACAGCCTTTATGGCTACACCTTC
TRBV9	-	TRBJ2-5	-	CASSPTQGRETQYF	TGTGCCAGCAGTCCGACCCAGGGTAGAGAGACCCAGTACTTC
TRBV4-2	-	TRBJ1-2	-	CASSQSTGTQYGYTF	TGTGCCAGCAGCCAATCAACCGGGACTCAGTATGGCTACACCTTC
TRBV19	-	TRBJ1-2	-	CASTIDSSLGYTF	TGTGCCAGTACCATCGACAGCAGCTTAGGCTACACCTTC
TRBV5-5	-	TRBJ2-2	-	CASSLTSRPGELFF	TGTGCCAGCAGCTTGACTAGCAGACCCGGGGAGCTGTTTTTT
TRBV27	-	TRBJ1-5	TRBD1	CASSLLGQGSSSNQPQHF	TGTGCCAGCAGTTTATTGGGACAGGGTTCCTCTAGCAATCAGCCCCAGCATTTT
TRBV5-8	-	TRBJ2-1	-	CASSLEGIYYNEQFF	TGTGCCAGCAGCTTGGAGGGGATCTACTACAATGAGCAGTTCTTC
TRBV6-4	-	TRBJ1-2	TRBD1	CASSPGTGGANYGYTF	TGTGCCAGCAGCCCCGGGACAGGGGGCGCGAACTATGGCTACACCTTC